This TCR beta chain was profiled in a study of graft-versus-host responses after intestinal transplantation. Across the whole study: Recipients were given multivisceral, liver-intestinal, or isolated intestinal transplants. Induction with anti-thymocyte globulin, then tacrolimus and steroids for around three years, was given to all recipients. Regarding the study as a whole: Recipient-marrow GvH clones were detected, some having first appeared in ileum or blood.

The repertoire was sequenced with immunoSEQ multiplex PCR; TCRdb's copy has only in-frame clones and lacks some. The sample consists of 90,000 to 100,000 clones, about 83% of them appearing once. Between the trimmed V and J ends, which lost 7 bases and 6 bases, there was a span of 10 bases. The CDR3 totals 12 residues. Germline-derived CDR1 and CDR2 are MNHEY and SVGAGI. As to this clone: Antigen unknown.

The sequenced sample was PBMCs, obtained 255 days after intestinal transplant. The chain combines TRBV6-5 with TRBJ2-1; D is perhaps TRBD2 (6 bases). This TCR was sampled from a human patient who received an intestinal transplant, so some T cells may come from the graft donor. The DNA of the CDR3 is TGTGCCAGCATTGGGGGGACCAATGAGCAGTTCTTC. Translation gives CASIGGTNEQFF.